These T cell receptor beta chains were read from a single sample in a study of cytomegalovirus exposure and HLA in healthy donors. Profiling relied on immunoSEQ multiplex PCR, and the TCRdb table lists in-frame clones only, not all of them. The sample has about 160,000 clones, more than 70% seen once; the top ten hold about 1.3%. Sequenced material: PBMCs. The receptors stem from a man aged 55-75 years in good health and CMV-seronegative. Each CDR3 is given with its conserved first and last residue. D genes are given only for firm matches. A row's size may be missing; if present it is once, few, many or a size class.

>14|.|TRBD2|TRBV30|TRBJ2-3
TGTGCCTGGAGGCTAGCGGGAGCGGCAGATACGCAGTATTTT
CAWRLAGAADTQYF
>14|.|TRBD1|TRBV27|TRBJ2-7
TGTGCCAGCAGTTTAGTCGACAGGGAATACGAGCAGTACTTC
CASSLVDREYEQYF
>15|.|TRBD1|TRBV5-4|TRBJ1-6
TGTGCCAGCAGCCTTAGGGGACAGGGGGATTCACCCCTCCACTTT
CASSLRGQGDSPLHF
>15|.|TRBD1|TRBV6-5|TRBJ1-6
TGTGCCAGCAGTTATGCCGACAGGGGGCGTTCACCCCTCCACTTT
CASSYADRGRSPLHF
>16|few|TRBD2|TRBV7-6|TRBJ2-3
TGTGCCAGTCGTGGACGGGGGGGCTCGAGCACAGATACGCAGTATTTT
CASRGRGGSSTDTQYF
>13|.|.|TRBV7-9|TRBJ1-2
TGTGCCAGCACTATGTCGGGAGGGAGTGGCTACACCTTC
CASTMSGGSGYTF
>16|.|.|TRBV28|TRBJ2-6
TGTGCCAGCAGCAAAAGACGGGGGTCTGGGGCCAACGTCCTGACTTTC
CASSKRRGSGANVLTF
>15|.|TRBD1|TRBV6-1|TRBJ1-3
TGTGCCAGCAGTGAACTCGGGACAGGGAAAAACACCATATATTTT
CASSELGTGKNTIYF
>15|.|.|TRBV7-2|TRBJ2-1
TGTGCCAGCAGCTTATTGGCAGGGGTAGTCGATGAGCAGTTCTTC
CASSLLAGVVDEQFF
>15|.|.|TRBV7-3|TRBJ2-1
TGTGCCAGCAGCTTAGTTCAGGGCGCCTACAATGAGCAGTTCTTC
CASSLVQGAYNEQFF
>14|.|.|TRBV30|TRBJ1-2
TGTGCCTGGAGCCTAATAGACGGGACTGAAGGCTACACCTTC
CAWSLIDGTEGYTF
>16|.|.|TRBV15|TRBJ2-1
TGTGCCACCAGCAGGCCTCTGGGGCTAGGGTACAATGAGCAGTTCTTC
CATSRPLGLGYNEQFF
>15|.|TRBD1|TRBV13|TRBJ1-4
TGTGCCAGCAGCGTCGACAGGGGGCGGGATGAAAAACTGTTTTTT
CASSVDRGRDEKLFF
>16|once|TRBD2|TRBV28|TRBJ2-3
TGTGCCAGCAGAGTACGGTCGGGGACTAGAGGGTATACGCAGTATTTT
CASRVRSGTRGYTQYF
>12|.|.|TRBV29-1|TRBJ2-5
TGCAGCGTTGAACAAAGAGGGGAGACCCAGTACTTC
CSVEQRGETQYF
>13|.|.|TRBV7-2|TRBJ1-3
TGTGCCAGCAGCTTAGGTTCGGGAAACACCATATATTTT
CASSLGSGNTIYF
>16|.|TRBD1|TRBV5-1|TRBJ2-3
TGCGCCAGCAGCTTGGTCGGGGACAGTAGCACAGATACGCAGTATTTT
CASSLVGDSSTDTQYF
>15|.|.|TRBV4-3|TRBJ2-7
TGCGCCAGCAGCCAAGACTTGGGACAACCCTACGAGCAGTACTTC
CASSQDLGQPYEQYF
>15|.|TRBD2|TRBV2|TRBJ2-3
TGTGCCAGCAGCTCAGGACTAGCGGGGGGGTATACGCAGTATTTT
CASSSGLAGGYTQYF
>15|.|TRBD1|TRBV9|TRBJ2-7
TGTGCCAGCAGCCCGGGACAGGGTTCATGGTACGAGCAGTACTTC
CASSPGQGSWYEQYF
>17|.|.|TRBV4-1|TRBJ2-1
TGCGCCAGCAGCCTACCCCCGGACAGCGGGATATACAATGAGCAGTTCTTC
CASSLPPDSGIYNEQFF
>16|few|TRBD1|TRBV28|TRBJ2-1
TGTGCCAGCAGTTTTGGCCTGGGACAGGACTACAATGAGCAGTTCTTC
CASSFGLGQDYNEQFF
>16|.|.|TRBV7-9|TRBJ1-3
TGTGCCAGCAGCTCCCGACAGGTGAGCTCTGGAAACACCATATATTTT
CASSSRQVSSGNTIYF
>13|once|.|TRBV27|TRBJ2-7
TGTGCCAGCAGTCTTTGGGGGGGCGACGAGCAGTACTTC
CASSLWGGDEQYF
>15|.|.|TRBV29-1|TRBJ2-5
TGCAGCGTTGTCTCAGGGATCGTTTACCAAGAGACCCAGTACTTC
CSVVSGIVYQETQYF
>15|.|TRBD1|TRBV4-1|TRBJ2-5
TGCGCCAGCAGCCACCGACAGGGTCCCCTCGTGGAGCAGTACTTC
CASSHRQGPLVEQYF
>16|.|TRBD2|TRBV9|TRBJ2-7
TGTGCCAGCAGCGGAGGACTAGCGGGGGGGCGGTACGAGCAGTACTTC
CASSGGLAGGRYEQYF
>16|few|TRBD1|TRBV11-1|TRBJ1-1
TGTGCCAGCAGCGCGGGGACAGGGGGCGTAAACACTGAAGCTTTCTTT
CASSAGTGGVNTEAFF
>13|once|TRBD1|TRBV25-1|TRBJ2-4
TGTGCCAGCAGTGGCTGGGACAGGGGCCTTCAGTACTTC
CASSGWDRGLQYF
>15|.|.|TRBV5-1|TRBJ2-2
TGCGCCAGCAGCTTAGCCCCTTCGAACACCGGGGAGCTGTTTTTT
CASSLAPSNTGELFF
>16|.|TRBD2|TRBV5-1|TRBJ2-3
TGCGCCAGCAGCTCTCTAGCGGGAGACGGTATAGATACGCAGTATTTT
CASSSLAGDGIDTQYF
>13|.|.|TRBV5-1|TRBJ2-3
TGCGCCAGCAGCTTGCCGAGCGCAGATACGCAGTATTTT
CASSLPSADTQYF
>15|once|TRBD1|TRBV5-1|TRBJ2-1
TGCGCCAGCAGCTCTAACAGGGGCTCCTACAATGAGCAGTTCTTC
CASSSNRGSYNEQFF
>16|.|TRBD2|TRBV18|TRBJ2-7
TGTGCCAGCTCTGGCGGACTAGCGGGTCCATCCTACGAGCAGTACTTC
CASSGGLAGPSYEQYF
>15|.|.|TRBV27|TRBJ2-7
TGTGCCAGCAGTTATACCCCCGGGGGGCGGAACGAGCAGTACTTC
CASSYTPGGRNEQYF
>15|few|.|TRBV6-1|TRBJ2-5
TGTGCCAGCAGGGATCTTCTTGGGGGGGCAGAGACCCAGTACTTC
CASRDLLGGAETQYF
>15|.|TRBD2|TRBV10-3|TRBJ2-5
TGTGCCACCACATCCCGGGGGGGAGGGGAAGAGACCCAGTACTTC
CATTSRGGGEETQYF
>14|.|TRBD1|TRBV5-1|TRBJ2-2
TGCGCCAGCAGCGTGACAGGGGAGACCGGGGAGCTGTTTTTT
CASSVTGETGELFF
>12|.|.|TRBV29-1|TRBJ1-1
TGCAGCGTTGACCGGGGGAACACTGAAGCTTTCTTT
CSVDRGNTEAFF
>11|.|TRBD1|TRBV27|TRBJ2-7
TGTGCCAGAAACAGGGGCTACGAGCAGTACTTC
CARNRGYEQYF